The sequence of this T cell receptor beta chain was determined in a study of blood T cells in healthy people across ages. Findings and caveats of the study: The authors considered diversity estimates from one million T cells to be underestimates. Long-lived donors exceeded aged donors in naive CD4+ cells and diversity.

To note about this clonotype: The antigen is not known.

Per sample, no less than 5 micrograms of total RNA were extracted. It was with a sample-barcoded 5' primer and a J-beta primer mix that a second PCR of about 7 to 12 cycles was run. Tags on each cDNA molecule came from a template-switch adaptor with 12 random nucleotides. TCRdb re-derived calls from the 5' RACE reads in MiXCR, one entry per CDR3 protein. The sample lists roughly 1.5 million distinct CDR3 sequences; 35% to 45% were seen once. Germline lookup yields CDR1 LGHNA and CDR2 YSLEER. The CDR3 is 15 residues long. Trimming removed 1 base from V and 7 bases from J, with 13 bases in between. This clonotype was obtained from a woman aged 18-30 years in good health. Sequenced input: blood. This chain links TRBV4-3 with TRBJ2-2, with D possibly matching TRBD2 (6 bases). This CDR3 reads CASSQAVLAGGELFF. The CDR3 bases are TGCGCCAGCAGCCAAGCGGTACTAGCTGGCGGGGAGCTGTTTTTT.